A selection of T cell receptor beta chains follows, all from one sample in a study of OX40 agonist ivuxolimab in advanced cancers. Sequenced by immunoSEQ multiplex PCR; TCRdb stores in-frame clones only, minus some. This sample has some 81,000 clones, with over 75% found just once. The sequences come from CD4+ or CD8+ T cells sorted from blood, collected in a trial of the OX40 agonist ivuxolimab. All receptors derive from an adult with an advanced solid tumor such as melanoma, head and neck, liver or kidney cancer. The CDR3 runs from the conserved cysteine through the conserved F or W. The order of the fields is D gene, V gene, J gene, clone size, CDR3 DNA, CDR3 protein. A D gene is named only where the DNA matches it firmly. Clone size is shown for a subset of rows, as once, few, many or a class of expanded clone.

>NA|TRBV7-3|TRBJ2-1|NA
TGTGCCAGCAGCTTATCCCCGAGGAATGAGCAGTTCTTC
CASSLSPRNEQFF
>NA|TRBV21-1|TRBJ1-1|NA
TGTGCCAGCAGCAAAATGCAGGGGGCGTTAAGAGCTTTCTTT
CASSKMQGALRAFF
>NA|TRBV19|TRBJ1-1|NA
TGTGCCAGTAGTGGGCCGGGGAGAGAAGCTTTCTTT
CASSGPGREAFF
>NA|TRBV6-1|TRBJ2-1|NA
TGTGCCAGCAGTGAAAACGCCGGGACAGAGCAGTTCTTC
CASSENAGTEQFF
>NA|TRBV6-5|TRBJ2-7|NA
TGTGCCAGCAGTTACTCGGGGACACTCGCCTACGAGCAGTACTTC
CASSYSGTLAYEQYF
>NA|TRBV30|TRBJ1-2|once
TGTGCCTGGAGTGCGGACTGGGCCTATGGCTACACCTTC
CAWSADWAYGYTF
>NA|TRBV7-9|TRBJ1-6|NA
TGTGCCAGCAGCCCAGAGACGGACCATTCACCCCTCCACTTT
CASSPETDHSPLHF
>NA|TRBV7-9|TRBJ2-3|once
TGTGCCAGCAGCTTAGCGGGGGCACGCACAGATACGCAGTATTTT
CASSLAGARTDTQYF
>NA|TRBV11-2|TRBJ2-1|NA
TGTGCCAGCAGCCCCAGGCCAACCCGGGACATCTACAATGAGCAGTTCTTC
CASSPRPTRDIYNEQFF
>TRBD1|TRBV11-2|TRBJ2-7|NA
TGTGCCAGCAGCTTAGAGGGTGACAGGGGGGGCGAGCAGTACTTC
CASSLEGDRGGEQYF
>NA|TRBV6-5|TRBJ2-1|NA
TGTGCCAGCAGTTCAGAAGACAGAATCAATGAGCAGTTCTTC
CASSSEDRINEQFF
>TRBD1|TRBV29-1|TRBJ1-1|once
TGCAGCGCCCGGCAGGGGGACACTGAAGCTTTCTTT
CSARQGDTEAFF
>NA|TRBV7-9|TRBJ2-6|NA
TGTGCCAGCAGCTTTAGGATTTCTGGGGCCAACGTCCTGACTTTC
CASSFRISGANVLTF
>NA|TRBV6-5|TRBJ2-3|NA
TGTGCCAGCAGTTACTCAGGGGCGGCTTCGGTGGATACGCAGTATTTT
CASSYSGAASVDTQYF
>NA|TRBV5-1|TRBJ2-1|NA
TGCGCCAGCAGCTTAGGGGCAGGGGTCGAGCAGTTCTTC
CASSLGAGVEQFF
>TRBD1|TRBV2|TRBJ1-4|NA
TGTGCCAGCAGTCCGGACAGGGCCGCTGAAAAACTGTTTTTT
CASSPDRAAEKLFF
>NA|TRBV6-6|TRBJ1-4|NA
TGTGCCAGCAGAGCGGGGGCAACTAATGAAAAACTGTTTTTT
CASRAGATNEKLFF
>TRBD2|TRBV19|TRBJ2-4|NA
TGTGCCAGTAGTACTACTAGCGGTATAGCCAAAAACATTCAGTACTTC
CASSTTSGIAKNIQYF
>NA|TRBV27|TRBJ2-7|NA
TGTGCCAGCAGTTTCGTTGGGAGCTACGAGCAGTACTTC
CASSFVGSYEQYF
>NA|TRBV9|TRBJ1-4|NA
TGTGCCAGCAGCGCGTCACAGGGAGCTAATGAAAAACTGTTTTTT
CASSASQGANEKLFF
>NA|TRBV5-4|TRBJ1-3|NA
TGTGCCAGCAGCTGGGGGGCGGCCCTCTCTGGAAACACCATATATTTT
CASSWGAALSGNTIYF
>NA|TRBV6-5|TRBJ2-7|NA
TGTGCCAGCAGTTACTGGGACAATTCCTACGAGCAGTACTTC
CASSYWDNSYEQYF
>NA|TRBV5-6|TRBJ1-2|few
TGTGCCAGCAGCTTGAACTATGGCTACACCTTC
CASSLNYGYTF
>TRBD2|TRBV11-1|TRBJ2-3|NA
TGTGCCAGCAGCTTAGGACCTAGCGGGGTGACGGATACGCAGTATTTT
CASSLGPSGVTDTQYF
>NA|TRBV7-2|TRBJ2-5|once
TGTGCCAGCAGCCCCCGCGGGTTTCAAGAGACCCAGTACTTC
CASSPRGFQETQYF
>TRBD1|TRBV9|TRBJ1-4|NA
TGTGCCAGCAGCTCGGATAGGGGGCCTAATGAAAAACTGTTTTTT
CASSSDRGPNEKLFF
>TRBD1|TRBV5-1|TRBJ2-7|NA
TGCGCCAGCAGCTTGGATCTCCCGGGACAGGGACTATCCTACGAGCAGTACTTC
CASSLDLPGQGLSYEQYF
>NA|TRBV18|TRBJ2-7|few
TGTGCCAGCTCACCCCCAGCGGATTGGCACTCCTACGAGCAGTACTTC
CASSPPADWHSYEQYF
>NA|TRBV30|TRBJ2-1|NA
TGTGCCTGGAGTCCTCGGAGGGGCGAGCAGTTCTTC
CAWSPRRGEQFF